This is a list of T cell receptor beta chains from one sample in a study of T-cell reconstitution after alpha-beta-depleted transplantation in children. From the PCR reads, TCRdb called clonotypes with MiXCR, one entry per CDR3 protein. The sample yields 500,000 or so distinct CDR3 sequences, less than 35% seen once. The material was PBMCs from the stem cell graft donor, obtained from the stem cell graft. All receptors come from a human donor who donated a stem cell graft to a child with aplastic anemia. Both conserved end residues are trimmed from each CDR3.

v_gene,j_gene,CDR3aa
TRBV20-1,TRBJ1-1,SARDWSRGREAF
TRBV7-8,TRBJ1-6,ASSSGTGYNSPLH
TRBV7-2,TRBJ2-2,ASSYRISGTGELF
TRBV7-2,TRBJ2-7,ASTTPGVSEQY
TRBV7-2,TRBJ2-3,ASSPQVGAAGDTQY
TRBV30,TRBJ2-2,AWAEYAGELF
TRBV12-3/TRBV12-4,TRBJ1-3,ASSLRTANSGNTIY
TRBV11-2,TRBJ2-1,ASSLGGGSPRLSYNEQF
TRBV5-1,TRBJ2-1,ASSLATGTSGRNEQF
TRBV24-1,TRBJ2-2,ATSGHPTGATGELF
TRBV27,TRBJ1-2,ASRGLTGADYGYT
TRBV12-3/TRBV12-4,TRBJ1-2,ASSPYPTGKGAYGYT
TRBV11-1,TRBJ2-5,ASSLGGTSGAVGGETQY
TRBV5-6,TRBJ1-5,ASSLGPQGLNQPQH
TRBV27,TRBJ1-1,ASSFSPGVGTEAF
TRBV12-3/TRBV12-4,TRBJ1-1,ASSFPGQHTEAF
TRBV27,TRBJ2-1,ASSLRTSGSEQF
TRBV18,TRBJ1-1,ASSEGRANTEAF
TRBV7-9,TRBJ2-1,ASTQTEDNEQF
TRBV9,TRBJ2-1,ASSVGGQGQF
TRBV29-1,TRBJ2-7,SVAGTYEQY
TRBV20-1,TRBJ2-1,SASNLLRDRGSYNEQF
TRBV20-1,TRBJ2-1,SAKSGRYNEQF
TRBV7-9,TRBJ2-4,ASSPRSGSIQY